Sequencing of this TCR beta chain was carried out in a study of blood T cells in healthy people across ages. This CDR3 region has 15 residues. Trimming shortened V by 0 bases and J by 2 bases, and 10 bases separated the two germline ends. The germline CDR1 and CDR2 sequences are SGHRS and YFSETQ. Findings of the study overall: A greater number of naive CD4+ cells and higher diversity distinguished long-lived donors from aged donors.

Comment on this clonotype: The target antigen is unknown.

Next came a second PCR, run for about 7 to 12 cycles, which used a sample-barcoded 5' primer along with a J-beta primer mix. TCRdb passed the 5' RACE reads through MiXCR, listing each CDR3 protein once. Of about 1.4 million distinct CDR3 sequences listed, 59% are singletons. The sequenced sample consisted of blood. This clonotype was obtained from a man between 18 and 35 years old in good health. This chain uses TRBV5-1 with TRBJ2-3; D is perhaps TRBD1 (5 bases). CDR3 loop: CASSLEGRVTDTQYF. The DNA of the CDR3 is TGCGCCAGCAGCTTGGAGGGCAGGGTCACAGATACGCAGTATTTT.